This TCR beta chain was obtained from a study of OX40 agonist ivuxolimab in advanced cancers. This clone was counted once. Germline lookup yields CDR1 MNHNY and CDR2 SVGAGI (reference sequence). CDR3 length: 16 residues. V dropped 0 bases and J dropped 1 base, with 10 bases sitting between them. Sequencing was performed with immunoSEQ multiplex PCR; in TCRdb, only in-frame clones are kept and a portion is missing. This sample has tens of thousands of clones, with 80% to 90% found just once. The chain recombines TRBV6-6 with TRBJ1-3, with D unclear. This clonotype originated in an adult with an advanced solid tumor such as melanoma, head and neck, liver or kidney cancer. The sequences come from CD4+ or CD8+ T cells sorted from blood, collected in a trial of the OX40 agonist ivuxolimab. CDR3 sequence reads: CASSYSAGTSGNTIYF. The CDR3 bases are TGTGCCAGCAGTTACTCGGCAGGTACTTCTGGAAACACCATATATTTT.